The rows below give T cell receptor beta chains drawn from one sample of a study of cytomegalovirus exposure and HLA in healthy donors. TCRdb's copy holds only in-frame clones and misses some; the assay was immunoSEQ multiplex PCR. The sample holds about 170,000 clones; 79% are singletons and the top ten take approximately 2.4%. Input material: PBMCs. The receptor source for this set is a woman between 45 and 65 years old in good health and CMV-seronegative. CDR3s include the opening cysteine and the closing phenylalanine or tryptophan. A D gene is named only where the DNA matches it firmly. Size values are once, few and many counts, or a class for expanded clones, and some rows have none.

cdr3_nt: TGCAGCGCCCCGAAGATAGGGGGAAATGGCTACACCTTC
cdr3_aa: CSAPKIGGNGYTF
clone_size: few
j_call: TRBJ1-2
d_call: .
v_call: TRBV29-1

cdr3_nt: TGTGCCAGCAGTTACGTGGCCGGAGCCTACGAGCAGTACTTC
cdr3_aa: CASSYVAGAYEQYF
clone_size: .
j_call: TRBJ2-7
d_call: .
v_call: TRBV6-6

cdr3_nt: TGCGCCAGCAGCCATCCCGACCGGACAGGGAATCAGCCCCAGCATTTT
cdr3_aa: CASSHPDRTGNQPQHF
clone_size: .
j_call: TRBJ1-5
d_call: TRBD1
v_call: TRBV4-3

cdr3_nt: TGTGCCAGCAGTCCGCTGAGGGCCCCAACTCCCTACGAGCAGTACTTC
cdr3_aa: CASSPLRAPTPYEQYF
clone_size: .
j_call: TRBJ2-7
d_call: .
v_call: TRBV25-1

cdr3_nt: TGTGCCAGCACACCGGGGGAAAGGTCAACAGATACGCAGTATTTT
cdr3_aa: CASTPGERSTDTQYF
clone_size: .
j_call: TRBJ2-3
d_call: .
v_call: TRBV6-1

cdr3_nt: TGTGCCAGCAGCCCTAGTGGGTATCAGCGGTACGAGCAGTACTTC
cdr3_aa: CASSPSGYQRYEQYF
clone_size: .
j_call: TRBJ2-7
d_call: .
v_call: TRBV9

cdr3_nt: TGTGCCAGCAGCCTAGTAGATAACACTGAAGCTTTCTTT
cdr3_aa: CASSLVDNTEAFF
clone_size: .
j_call: TRBJ1-1
d_call: .
v_call: TRBV11-2

cdr3_nt: TGTGCCAGCAATTATATGGGACAGGGAGAAAACATTCAGTACTTC
cdr3_aa: CASNYMGQGENIQYF
clone_size: .
j_call: TRBJ2-4
d_call: TRBD1
v_call: TRBV6-6

cdr3_nt: TGTGCCACCAGCAGAGGTACGGGGGTTTACGAGCAGTACTTC
cdr3_aa: CATSRGTGVYEQYF
clone_size: .
j_call: TRBJ2-7
d_call: .
v_call: TRBV15

cdr3_nt: TGTGCCAGCTCACCACAGGGCACAGGCTCTGGAAACACCATATATTTT
cdr3_aa: CASSPQGTGSGNTIYF
clone_size: .
j_call: TRBJ1-3
d_call: .
v_call: TRBV18

cdr3_nt: TGTGCCAGCAGTAACAGGGAAACTGGGGCCAACGTCCTGACTTTC
cdr3_aa: CASSNRETGANVLTF
clone_size: .
j_call: TRBJ2-6
d_call: .
v_call: TRBV2

cdr3_nt: TGTGCCAGCAGTCCACAAGCTATCGGGGGGGCTAACGGGGAGCTGTTTTTT
cdr3_aa: CASSPQAIGGANGELFF
clone_size: .
j_call: TRBJ2-2
d_call: TRBD2
v_call: TRBV7-8

cdr3_nt: TGTGCCAGCAGCGTGGACAGGACGTTTTATGGCTACACCTTC
cdr3_aa: CASSVDRTFYGYTF
clone_size: once
j_call: TRBJ1-2
d_call: TRBD1
v_call: TRBV7-2

cdr3_nt: TGTGCCAGCAGCAAAGCCGGGCAGGGGGTTACCTACGAGCAGTACTTC
cdr3_aa: CASSKAGQGVTYEQYF
clone_size: .
j_call: TRBJ2-7
d_call: .
v_call: TRBV21-1

cdr3_nt: TGTGCCAGCAGTTCCGGGACAGGGAAAGAGGTAAGCGAAAAACTGTTTTTT
cdr3_aa: CASSSGTGKEVSEKLFF
clone_size: .
j_call: TRBJ1-4
d_call: TRBD1
v_call: TRBV28

cdr3_nt: TGTGCCAGCAGCTTAGGTGGCAGGGGGTCTGGAAACACCATATATTTT
cdr3_aa: CASSLGGRGSGNTIYF
clone_size: .
j_call: TRBJ1-3
d_call: TRBD1
v_call: TRBV11-2

cdr3_nt: TGTGCCAGCTCACAAGGACTAAGGGAGACCCAGTACTTC
cdr3_aa: CASSQGLRETQYF
clone_size: .
j_call: TRBJ2-5
d_call: .
v_call: TRBV18

cdr3_nt: TGTGCCAGCAGCTTAGCGCTATCCGGGGTTCCCTACGAGCAGTACTTC
cdr3_aa: CASSLALSGVPYEQYF
clone_size: .
j_call: TRBJ2-7
d_call: .
v_call: TRBV7-2

cdr3_nt: TGTGCCAGCAGCTCCCGGGTCCGGCAGAACACTGAAGCTTTCTTT
cdr3_aa: CASSSRVRQNTEAFF
clone_size: .
j_call: TRBJ1-1
d_call: .
v_call: TRBV5-6

cdr3_nt: TGTGCCAGCAGTCGCGGGACTAGCCTTACGATCTACGAGCAGTACTTC
cdr3_aa: CASSRGTSLTIYEQYF
clone_size: .
j_call: TRBJ2-7
d_call: TRBD2
v_call: TRBV2

cdr3_nt: TGTGCCAGCCTCGGAGCGGGAGGGCCGAGACAGTACTTC
cdr3_aa: CASLGAGGPRQYF
clone_size: .
j_call: TRBJ2-7
d_call: TRBD2
v_call: TRBV7-9

cdr3_nt: TGTGCCAGTAGTCCCGACAGGGTCTACACTGAAGCTTTCTTT
cdr3_aa: CASSPDRVYTEAFF
clone_size: .
j_call: TRBJ1-1
d_call: TRBD1
v_call: TRBV19

cdr3_nt: TGCAGCGTTGAAGGAGTTAGCGGGGGCCGGACTCAGACCCAGTACTTC
cdr3_aa: CSVEGVSGGRTQTQYF
clone_size: .
j_call: TRBJ2-5
d_call: TRBD2
v_call: TRBV29-1

cdr3_nt: TGCGCCAGCAGCCAAGTATTAAAGCGGGAGATAAGGTCCTACGAGCAGTACTTC
cdr3_aa: CASSQVLKREIRSYEQYF
clone_size: .
j_call: TRBJ2-7
d_call: TRBD2
v_call: TRBV4-1